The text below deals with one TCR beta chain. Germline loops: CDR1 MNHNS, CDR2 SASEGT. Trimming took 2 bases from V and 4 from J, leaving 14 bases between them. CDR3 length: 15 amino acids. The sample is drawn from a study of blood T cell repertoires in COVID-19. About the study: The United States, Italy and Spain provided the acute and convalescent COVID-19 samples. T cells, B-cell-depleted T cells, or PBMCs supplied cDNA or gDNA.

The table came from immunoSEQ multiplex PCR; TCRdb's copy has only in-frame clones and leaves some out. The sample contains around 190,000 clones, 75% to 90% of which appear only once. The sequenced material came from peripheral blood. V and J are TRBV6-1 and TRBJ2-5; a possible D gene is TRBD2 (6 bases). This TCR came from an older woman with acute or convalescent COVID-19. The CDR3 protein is CASSERRASVETQYF. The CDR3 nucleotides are TGTGCCAGCAGTGAACGGAGGGCTAGCGTAGAGACCCAGTACTTC.